Listed below are T cell receptor beta chains from one sample, sequenced in a study of tumor-infiltrating lymphocytes in primary liver carcinoma. TCRdb used MiXCR to reprocess the multiplex PCR reads, holding one entry per CDR3 protein. The repertoire holds about 200,000 distinct CDR3 sequences, with around four fifths as singletons. Input material: tumor tissue from primary liver carcinoma. Receptors originate from a man aged 40-55 years with primary liver carcinoma and hepatitis B virus infection. The CDR3 runs from the conserved cysteine through the conserved F or W. Each record gives: CDR3 length, D gene, clone size, V gene, J gene, CDR3 DNA, CDR3 protein. D genes are given only for firm matches. Part of the rows lack a size; the others show once, few, many or a class for expanded clones.

cdr3_length: 13; d_call: .; clone_size: .; v_call: TRBV10-3; j_call: TRBJ1-5; cdr3_nt: TGTGCCATCAGTGAGTCGACCGGTCAGGCCCAGCATTTT; cdr3_aa: CAISESTGQAQHF
cdr3_length: 17; d_call: .; clone_size: once; v_call: TRBV7-8; j_call: TRBJ2-3; cdr3_nt: TGTGCCAGCACCCTAAAGGGTGCCGGGTCTCATGCAGACACGCAGTATTTT; cdr3_aa: CASTLKGAGSHADTQYF
cdr3_length: 13; d_call: TRBD1; clone_size: .; v_call: TRBV29-1; j_call: TRBJ2-4; cdr3_nt: TGCGGCGTAGAAGCCGACAGGGGCGACATTCAGTACTTC; cdr3_aa: CGVEADRGDIQYF
cdr3_length: 15; d_call: .; clone_size: .; v_call: TRBV29-1; j_call: TRBJ2-1; cdr3_nt: TGCAGCGTTGAAGGGGAGAGTAGTGCTGAGTATGAGCAGTTCTTC; cdr3_aa: CSVEGESSAEYEQFF
cdr3_length: 15; d_call: TRBD2; clone_size: .; v_call: TRBV29-1; j_call: TRBJ2-5; cdr3_nt: TGCAGCGTTGCTGGGACTAGCGGGAGTTGGGAGACCCAGTACTTC; cdr3_aa: CSVAGTSGSWETQYF
cdr3_length: 15; d_call: .; clone_size: .; v_call: TRBV6-5; j_call: TRBJ1-2; cdr3_nt: TGTGCCAGCAGCCCACAGGGAACCGTCAACTATGGTTACACCTTC; cdr3_aa: CASSPQGTVNYGYTF
cdr3_length: 15; d_call: TRBD1; clone_size: .; v_call: TRBV4-2; j_call: TRBJ2-3; cdr3_nt: TGTACCAGCAGCCAAGGACAGGGTGTGACAGATACGCAGTATTTT; cdr3_aa: CTSSQGQGVTDTQYF
cdr3_length: 15; d_call: .; clone_size: .; v_call: TRBV12-3/TRBV12-4; j_call: TRBJ1-5; cdr3_nt: TGTGCCAGTAGCCCCGCGGGGCAGGCTAACCAGCCCCAGCATTTT; cdr3_aa: CASSPAGQANQPQHF
cdr3_length: 16; d_call: .; clone_size: once; v_call: TRBV4-2; j_call: TRBJ2-1; cdr3_nt: TGTGCCAACAGCCAAGAGGCGGGCTGGGCCTACAATGAGCAATTCTTC; cdr3_aa: CANSQEAGWAYNEQFF
cdr3_length: 17; d_call: TRBD2; clone_size: once; v_call: TRBV4-3; j_call: TRBJ2-1; cdr3_nt: TGCGCCAGCAACCAGGACCTAGCGGGAGCTTCCTACGATGAGCAGTTCTTC; cdr3_aa: CASNQDLAGASYDEQFF